One sample yielded the 6 T cell receptor beta chains listed below, sequenced in a study of blood T cell repertoires in COVID-19. Sequencing used immunoSEQ multiplex PCR; TCRdb keeps in-frame clones, though not all of them. This sample yields about 190,000 clones, of which approximately 90% are seen a single time; 0.95% to 1.3% belongs to the top ten. Sequencing was carried out using peripheral blood. The receptors originated from a man aged 30-40 years with acute or convalescent COVID-19.

The genes are TRBV5-8 and TRBJ1-5, with D possibly being TRBD1 (6 bases). Germline lookup yields CDR1 SGHTS and CDR2 YDEGEE. With 2 bases removed from V and 0 bases from J, the gap between germline ends came to 15 bases. The CDR3 is made up of 17 amino acids. CDR3 sequence (DNA): TGTGCCAGCAGCTTCCACGGGGGGGGCTATAGCAATCAGCCCCAGCATTTT. Translated: CASSFHGGGYSNQPQHF.

This sequence joins TRBV3-1 (or the pseudogene TRBV3-2) and TRBJ1-2; TRBD1 matches 10 bases. CDR3 length equals 17 residues. Germline V gene sequence: CDR1 LGHDT, CDR2 YNNKEL (reference sequence). After removal of 3 bases from V and 5 bases from J, the junction contained 12 bases not matched to a gene. CDR3 DNA: TGTGCCAGCAGCCAGGAAATAGGTGGACAGGGGGGATATGGCTACACCTTC. Amino acid sequence: CASSQEIGGQGGYGYTF.

V is TRBV3-1 (or the pseudogene TRBV3-2) and J is TRBJ1-2, with D unresolved. The ends were cut back, 8 bases at V and 5 bases at J, with 18 bases in the middle. The germline CDR1 and CDR2 sequences are LGHDT and YNNKEL (reference sequence). This CDR3 comprises 14 residues. CDR3 bases: TGTGCCAGCGGGTCGTCAGGTTCTCAATATGGCTACACCTTC. Amino acids: CASGSSGSQYGYTF.

The V call is TRBV10-2, the J call TRBJ2-3; perhaps TRBD2 as D (6 bases). The CDR3 runs to 12 residues. Between the trimmed V and J ends, which lost 6 bases and 5 bases, there was a span of 9 bases. CDR1 WSHSY and CDR2 SAAADI come from the germline V gene. The DNA of the CDR3 is TGCGCCAGCAGGGGAGCGGGAGATACGCAGTATTTT. Translated, it gives CASRGAGDTQYF.

This chain links TRBV28 with TRBJ1-2, with D possibly TRBD1 on 6 matching bases. This CDR3 is built from 19 residues. Germline CDR1 is MDHEN and CDR2 is SYDVKM. Trimming removed 4 bases from V and 0 bases from J, with 24 bases in between. CDR3 DNA: TGTGCCAGCAGTTCTGAAGGTCCAATTGGGACAACTACTAACTATGGCTACACCTTC. Its translation: CASSSEGPIGTTTNYGYTF.

Here the CDR3 reads CASSLRASGNTIYF. Here the CDR3 DNA reads TGCGCCAGCAGCCTGAGGGCCTCTGGAAACACCATATATTTT. The gene calls are TRBV4-1 and TRBJ1-3; D remains unclear. The CDR3 extends over 14 amino acids. Per the germline V gene, CDR1 is MGHRA and CDR2 is YSYEKL. The V end lost 4 bases, the J end lost 0 bases, and 7 bases lay between the germline ends.